Given below is one TCR beta chain in context. Its antigen is still unknown. It has no much larger one-base neighbor in the sample; base qualities were not kept. The sample belongs to a study of identical twins listed by TCRdb under 2016. Study-wide context: TCR alpha and beta repertoires from monozygotic twins, unrelated adults of various ages and cord blood were deep-sequenced to test whether fetal clonotypes persist. To rule out contamination, the twin experiments were replicated at different times with different library preparation protocols.

Libraries were built with 5' RACE. The instrument given in TCRdb is Illumina HiSeq 2000. A universal primer binding site was introduced by template switching, and a unique molecular identifier was present in the final cDNA, enabling accurate counting of TCR cDNA molecules. First-strand cDNA for TCR alpha and beta chains was synthesized from specific primers in the conserved constant-segment region. Each cDNA library was double barcoded, with a SMART-Mk sample barcode plus Illumina barcodes, to control for contamination. Two successive PCR steps introduced TruSeq adapter sequences along with Illumina sample barcodes. TCR alpha and beta cDNA libraries were sequenced on the Illumina HiSeq platform with custom primers. The authors' analysis ran thus. Unique molecular identifiers were extracted from raw reads with MiGEC, and CDR3 positions were determined with MiXCR. Recombination models were inferred per individual with the repgenHMM and IGoR tools using an EM algorithm. Shared clonotypes were analyzed with the tcR package in R, and sharing was normalized by the product of cloneset sizes. To study raw recombination free of thymic and clonal selection effects, out-of-frame nonproductive sequences were analyzed. TCRdb cleaned the public reads at Q25 with fastp, built clones with MiXCR and kept in-frame beta chains. One record per CDR3 amino acid sequence lists the most common genes and DNA. Here the V and J calls rest on TCRdb's processing, not on the authors' analysis. Here the sample has 1.5 million to 2 million distinct CDR3 sequences; 32% occur a single time. The ten largest make up around 0.3% of the sample.

Broad study findings and their caveats: Compared with coincidental sharing between unrelated individuals, out-of-frame TCR alpha sequences shared between twins showed an excess of sequences with low generation probability. A weaker excess of twin sharing was found in beta out-of-frame sequences because the signal-to-noise ratio was lowered by fewer shared sequences. Abundant cord blood beta clonotypes carried fewer insertions; young adult naive repertoires showed a weaker similar trend, while memory repertoires showed none. Because the same donors could not be followed over many years, conclusions were based on cross-sectional statistical analysis. In monozygotic twins, recombination models systematically underestimated out-of-frame TCR alpha sharing, but the models matched the sharing seen between unrelated individuals. Zero-insertion analyses could be partly confounded by invariant T cells such as MAIT and iNKT, though diverse VJ usage argued against such confounding for most clonotypes.

Based on the germline V gene (reference sequence), the CDR1 and CDR2 sequences are LGHDT and YNNKEL. At the junction V is shortened by 7 bases and J by 4 bases, with 16 bases in between. Taken from cysteine to phenylalanine, the CDR3 has 14 residues. Only the CDR3 DNA stays, 42 bases, in frame from base 1. Every donor in the study was a healthy Caucasian. This TCR was sampled from a newborn girl in good health. Material for sequencing was cord blood. In this chain, TRBV3-1 is recombined with TRBJ2-5, with the D gene not clear enough to name. The CDR3 has the sequence CASTEETRRETQYF. In nucleotide form, the sequence is TGTGCCAGCACCGAAGAAACACGGAGAGAGACCCAGTACTTC.